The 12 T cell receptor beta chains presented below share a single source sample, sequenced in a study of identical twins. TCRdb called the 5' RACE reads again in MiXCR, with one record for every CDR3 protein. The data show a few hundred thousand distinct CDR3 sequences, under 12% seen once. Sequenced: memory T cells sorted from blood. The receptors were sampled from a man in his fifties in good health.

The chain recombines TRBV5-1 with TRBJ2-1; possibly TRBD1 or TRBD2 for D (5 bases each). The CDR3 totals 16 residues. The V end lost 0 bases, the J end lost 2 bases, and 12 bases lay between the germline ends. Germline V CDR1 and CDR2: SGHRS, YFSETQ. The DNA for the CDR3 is TGCGCCAGCAGCTTGGGTGGGACGAAAACCTACAATGAGCAGTTCTTC. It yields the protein CASSLGGTKTYNEQFF.

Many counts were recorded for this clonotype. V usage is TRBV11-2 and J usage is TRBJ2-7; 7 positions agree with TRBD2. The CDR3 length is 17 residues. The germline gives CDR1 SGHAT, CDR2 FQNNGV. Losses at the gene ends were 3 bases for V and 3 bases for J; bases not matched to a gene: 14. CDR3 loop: CASSFSLAREKYYEQYF. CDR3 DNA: TGTGCCAGCAGCTTTAGTCTAGCGCGGGAGAAATACTACGAGCAGTACTTC.

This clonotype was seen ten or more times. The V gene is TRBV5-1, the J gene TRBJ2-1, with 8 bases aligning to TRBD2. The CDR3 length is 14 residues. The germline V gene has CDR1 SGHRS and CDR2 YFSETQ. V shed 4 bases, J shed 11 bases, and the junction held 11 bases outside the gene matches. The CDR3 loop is CASSQTGAGGQQFF. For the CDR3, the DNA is TGCGCCAGCAGCCAGACGGGGGCGGGAGGACAGCAGTTCTTC.

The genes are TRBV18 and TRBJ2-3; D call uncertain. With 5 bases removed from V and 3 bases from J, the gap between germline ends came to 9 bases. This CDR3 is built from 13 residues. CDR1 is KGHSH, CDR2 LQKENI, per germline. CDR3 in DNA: TGTGCCAGCTCAAAAGACTTGACAGATACGCAGTATTTT. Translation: CASSKDLTDTQYF.

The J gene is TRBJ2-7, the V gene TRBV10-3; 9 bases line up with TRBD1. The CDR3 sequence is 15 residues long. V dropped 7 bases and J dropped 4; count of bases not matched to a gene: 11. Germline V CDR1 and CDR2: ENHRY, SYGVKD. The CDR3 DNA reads TGTGCCATCAAAGACAGGGGGGGCAAGGGGTACGAGCAGTACTTC. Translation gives CAIKDRGGKGYEQYF.

The CDR3 protein is CASTGLAGAQQYF. The CDR3 region has the DNA TGTGCCTCGACGGGACTAGCGGGGGCACAGCAGTACTTC. This chain links TRBV10-3 with TRBJ2-7; 14 bases align to TRBD2. Trimming took 11 bases from V and 8 from J; bases not matched to a gene: 8. Germline V gene lookup returns CDR1 ENHRY and CDR2 SYGVKD. The CDR3 consists of 13 residues.

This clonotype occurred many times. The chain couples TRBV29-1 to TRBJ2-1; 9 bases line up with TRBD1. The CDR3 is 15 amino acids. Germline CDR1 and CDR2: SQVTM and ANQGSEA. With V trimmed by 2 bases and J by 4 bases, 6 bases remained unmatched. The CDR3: CSVELGQGIYNEQFF. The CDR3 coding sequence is TGCAGCGTTGAACTTGGACAGGGGATATACAATGAGCAGTTCTTC.

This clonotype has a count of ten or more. CDR3 protein: CASSPPVRKADTQYF. CDR3 bases: TGTGCCAGCTCACCACCGGTCAGGAAAGCAGATACGCAGTATTTT. V gene TRBV18 combines with J gene TRBJ2-3; D is uncertain. The CDR3 has 15 residues. Germline V lookup: CDR1 KGHSH, CDR2 LQKENI. V lost 0 bases to trimming and J lost 4 bases, with 11 bases between them.

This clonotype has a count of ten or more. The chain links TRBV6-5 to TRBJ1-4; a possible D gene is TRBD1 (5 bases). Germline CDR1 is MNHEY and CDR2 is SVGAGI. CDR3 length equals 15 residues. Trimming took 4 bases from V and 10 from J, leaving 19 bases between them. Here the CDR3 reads CASSLSRGAFVKLFF. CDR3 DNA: TGTGCCAGCAGTTTGTCTAGGGGCGCGTTCGTAAAACTGTTTTTT.

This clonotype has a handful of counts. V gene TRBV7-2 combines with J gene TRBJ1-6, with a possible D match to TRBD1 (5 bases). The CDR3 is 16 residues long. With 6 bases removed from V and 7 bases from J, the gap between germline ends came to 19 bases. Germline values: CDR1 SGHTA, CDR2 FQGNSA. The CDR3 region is CASSKRAQGANSPLHF. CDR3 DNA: TGTGCCAGCAGTAAAAGGGCGCAGGGTGCCAATTCACCCCTCCACTTT. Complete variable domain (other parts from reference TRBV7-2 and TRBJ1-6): GAGVSQSPSNKVTEKGKDVELRCDPISGHTALYWYRQSLGQGLEFLIYFQGNSAPDKSGLPSDRFSAERTGGSVSTLTIQRTQQEDSAVYLCASSKRAQGANSPLHFGNGTRLTVT.

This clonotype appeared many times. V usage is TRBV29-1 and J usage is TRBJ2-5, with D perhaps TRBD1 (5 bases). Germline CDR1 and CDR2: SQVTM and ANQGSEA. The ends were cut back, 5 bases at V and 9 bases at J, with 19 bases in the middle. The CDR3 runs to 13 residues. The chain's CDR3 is CSVRRQYSAAQYF. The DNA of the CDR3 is TGCAGCGTTCGTCGACAGTACAGTGCGGCCCAGTACTTC.

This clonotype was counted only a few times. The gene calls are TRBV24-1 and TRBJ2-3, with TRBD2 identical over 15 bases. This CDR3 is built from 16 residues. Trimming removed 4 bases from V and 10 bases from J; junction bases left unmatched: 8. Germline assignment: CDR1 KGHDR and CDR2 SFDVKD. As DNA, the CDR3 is TGTGCCACCAGTGACCTTGGGACTAGCGGGGGGTACGCGCAGTATTTT. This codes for CATSDLGTSGGYAQYF.